Listed here are 30 T cell receptor beta chains from one sample, sequenced in a study of shared clonotypes between healthy human individuals. Measured with immunoSEQ multiplex PCR; TCRdb has only the in-frame clones, and not every one. The sample consists of over a million clones, more than 95% of them appearing once. Sequencing was performed on naive CD4+ T cells sorted from blood. Subset given: CD45RA+ positively selected. These TCRs come from a man aged 25 to 40 in good health.

This chain connects TRBV14 to TRBJ2-1; tentative D call: TRBD1 (5 bases). The CDR3 consists of 16 residues. The ends were cut back, 2 bases at V and 0 bases at J, with 11 bases in the middle. Looked up from germline, CDR1 is SGHDN and CDR2 is FVKESK. In DNA, the CDR3 is TGTGCCAGCAGCCAAAGCAGGGTTCCCTCCTACAATGAGCAGTTCTTC. Translated, it gives CASSQSRVPSYNEQFF.

This rearrangement joins TRBV5-8 to TRBJ2-7; D possibly corresponds to TRBD2 (5 bases). The CDR3 length is 13 residues. Trimming removed 0 bases at V and 2 bases at J, with 6 bases between. Germline lookup yields CDR1 SGHTS and CDR2 YDEGEE. The CDR3 loop reads CASSLAGTYEQYF. For the CDR3, the DNA is TGTGCCAGCAGCTTGGCGGGGACCTACGAGCAGTACTTC. The variable domain in full, with the rest retrieved from reference TRBV5-8 and TRBJ2-7, is EAGVTQSPTHLIKTRGQQATLRCSPISGHTSVYWYQQALGLGLQFLLWYDEGEERNRGNFPPRFSGRQFPNYSSELNVNALELEDSALYLCASSLAGTYEQYFGPGTRLTVT.

Worth noting for this clone: This same CDR3 is encoded by further DNA sequences in the sample. The chain combines TRBV9 with TRBJ2-7, with 7 bases fitting TRBD2. Germline values: CDR1 SGDLS, CDR2 YYNGEE. This CDR3 is built from 15 residues. V lost 0 bases and J lost 6; bases outside the gene matches: 9. This CDR3 reads CASSVVASGNGEQYF. In nucleotides, the CDR3 is TGTGCCAGCAGCGTAGTTGCTAGCGGAAATGGCGAGCAGTACTTC.

Only one count was recorded for this clone. The CDR3 reads CASRETGTGNTIYF. The DNA for the CDR3 is TGCGCCAGCAGGGAGACAGGGACTGGAAACACCATATATTTT. This chain joins TRBV10-2 and TRBJ1-3; 7 bases align to TRBD1. Looked up from germline, CDR1 is WSHSY and CDR2 is SAAADI. Germline trimming cut 6 bases from V and 2 bases from J; bases unmatched to any gene: 4. The CDR3 extends over 14 amino acids.

V and J are TRBV7-8 and TRBJ2-4, with 11 nucleotides matching TRBD2. V trimming: 3 bases; J trimming: 9 bases; junction bases outside the gene matches: 10. Germline V lookup: CDR1 SGHVS, CDR2 FQNEAQ. The CDR3 extends over 16 amino acids. The CDR3 region is CASSFATSGIGGIQYF. For the CDR3, the DNA is TGTGCCAGCAGCTTCGCGACTAGCGGGATCGGCGGCATTCAGTACTTC. The complete variable domain, with remaining parts taken from reference TRBV7-8 and TRBJ2-4, reads GAGVSQSPRYKVAKRGQDVALRCDPISGHVSLFWYQQALGQGPEFLTYFQNEAQLDKSGLPSDRFFAERPEGSVSTLKIQRTQQEDSAVYLCASSFATSGIGGIQYFGAGTRLSVL.

This clone was observed a few times. The V and J genes are TRBV27 and TRBJ1-2, with D possibly being TRBD1 (6 bases). Trimming left V 2 bases short and J 3 bases short, with 19 bases between. The V gene's germline CDR1 is MNHEY and CDR2 SMNVEV (reference sequence). CDR3 length: 17 amino acids. CDR3 nucleotides: TGTGCCAGCAGTTTAGGGACAAGGGACGGATCTCACTATGGCTACACCTTC. Its translation is CASSLGTRDGSHYGYTF.

This clone was seen just once. The chain employs TRBV18 and TRBJ1-1; 9 nucleotides agree with TRBD1. The V gene's germline CDR1 is KGHSH and CDR2 LQKENI. This CDR3 region has 15 residues. With V trimmed by 2 bases and J by 4 bases, 5 bases remained unmatched. The CDR3 loop reads CASSPNRGRFTEAFF. CDR3 nucleotides: TGTGCCAGCTCACCAAACAGGGGGCGGTTCACTGAAGCTTTCTTT.

On this clone itself: The sample holds other DNA sequences that translate to the same CDR3. The V call is TRBV14, the J call TRBJ2-7; D gene unclear. Per germline, CDR1 SGHDN and CDR2 FVKESK. Trimming took 4 bases from V and 4 from J, leaving 8 bases between them. This CDR3 is built from 12 residues. In nucleotides, the CDR3 is TGTGCCAGCAGCCCAAACAGTTACGAGCAGTACTTC. It specifies CASSPNSYEQYF.

The chain couples TRBV19 to TRBJ1-5; the D gene is possibly TRBD1 (5 bases). V shed 5 bases and J shed 7 bases, with 15 bases lying between them. Germline V CDR1 and CDR2: LNHDA, SQIVND (reference sequence). The CDR3 has 14 residues. The CDR3 sequence: CASSGQWGRQPQHF. The CDR3 nucleotides are TGTGCCAGTAGTGGCCAATGGGGGAGACAGCCCCAGCATTTT.

For the CDR3, the DNA is TGTGCCAGCAGTACCATGTGGGGCAGCAATCAGCCCCAGCATTTT. Translated: CASSTMWGSNQPQHF. V is TRBV6-1 and J is TRBJ1-5, with a tentative D call TRBD1 (5 bases). Trimming pared 5 bases from V and 1 base from J, leaving 12 bases between. Germline V CDR1 and CDR2: MNHNS, SASEGT. The CDR3 length is 15 residues.

V usage is TRBV10-3 and J usage is TRBJ1-1, with 9 positions matching TRBD1. CDR1 ENHRY and CDR2 SYGVKD come from the germline V gene. The V gene end was trimmed by 8 bases and the J gene end by 0 bases; junction bases not matched to a gene: 13. The CDR3 has 17 amino acids. The CDR3: CAIPDPPDRGMNTEAFF. For the CDR3, the DNA is TGTGCCATCCCGGACCCTCCGGACAGGGGAATGAACACTGAAGCTTTCTTT.

The chain recombines TRBV30 with TRBJ1-4; tentatively, D is TRBD1 (5 bases). The V and J ends lost 0 bases and 5 bases respectively, with 10 bases between them. Germline V gene lookup returns CDR1 GTSNPN and CDR2 SVGIG (reference sequence). CDR3 size: 14 residues. The chain's CDR3 is CAWSVGHLNEKLFF. CDR3 DNA sequence: TGTGCCTGGAGTGTAGGACACCTCAATGAAAAACTGTTTTTT.

The chain has TRBV10-1 and TRBJ2-7; the D is unclear. V was trimmed by 0 bases and J by 5 bases, leaving 17 bases between them. The CDR3 runs to 16 residues. CDR1 WNHNN and CDR2 SYGVQD come from the germline V gene (reference sequence). The DNA for the CDR3 is TGCGCCAGCAGTGAGTCGGGGTCCAGCAGATTCAACGAGCAGTACTTC. Protein product: CASSESGSSRFNEQYF.

Note on this clone: Other DNA variants within this sample encode the same CDR3. The chain is built from TRBV19 and TRBJ1-1, with D hard to call. The length of the CDR3 is 12 residues. The V end was cut by 2 bases, the J end by 5 bases, with 6 bases between. Germline V gene sequence: CDR1 LNHDA, CDR2 SQIVND (reference sequence). The CDR3 loop is CASSIRDTEAFF. CDR3 in DNA: TGTGCCAGTAGTATACGGGATACTGAAGCTTTCTTT.

The chain couples TRBV6-5 to TRBJ1-2; 9 nucleotides line up with TRBD1. The germline V gene encodes CDR1 MNHEY and CDR2 SVGAGI. This CDR3 region has 14 residues. V lost 6 bases, J lost 8 bases, and 10 bases stayed unmatched. Written as DNA, the CDR3 is TGTGCCAGCAGGCGGACAGGGGATTATCGAGGCTACACCTTC. Amino acids: CASRRTGDYRGYTF.

The J gene is TRBJ1-1, the V gene TRBV4-1; weak D call: TRBD1 (5 bases). Trimming removed 4 bases from V and 4 bases from J, with 22 bases in between. The CDR3 is made up of 17 amino acids. Germline CDR1 and CDR2: MGHRA and YSYEKL. The CDR3 nucleotides are TGCGCCAGCAGCCTCGGCACGGGGGGTGGATTGGGCACTGAAGCTTTCTTT. Translation gives CASSLGTGGGLGTEAFF.

This chain connects TRBV4-3 to TRBJ2-2, with D possibly matching TRBD2 (7 bases). The CDR3 runs to 19 residues. Trimming shortened V by 4 bases and J by 0 bases, and 21 bases separated the two germline ends. CDR1 and CDR2 (germline): LGHNA, YSLEER. In DNA form, the CDR3 reads TGCGCCAGCAGCCCGCGGTTTACGCGGGGGCAACCGAACACCGGGGAGCTGTTTTTT. Protein sequence: CASSPRFTRGQPNTGELFF.

In the case of this clone: The junction differs from germline at one of its ends, possibly a read error. This sequence joins TRBV7-7 and TRBJ2-7; no clear D gene. The length of the CDR3 is 13 residues. The germline CDR1 and CDR2 sequences are SSHAT and FNYEAQ (reference sequence). The CDR3 coding sequence is TGTGCTAGCAGCTTAGGGCCCGTAGAAGAGCAGTACTTC. This codes for CASSLGPVEEQYF.

Comment on this clone: Other DNA variants within this sample encode the same CDR3. This chain connects TRBV5-1 to TRBJ1-2; 7 bases line up with TRBD1. The V gene's germline CDR1 is SGHRS and CDR2 YFSETQ. After removal of 4 bases from V and 5 bases from J, the junction contained 5 bases not matched to a gene. CDR3 length equals 13 residues. CDR3 nucleotides: TGCGCCAGCAGCCAGACAGGGCTATATGGCTACACCTTC. Encoded protein: CASSQTGLYGYTF.

This chain uses TRBV5-1 with TRBJ2-1; TRBD1 agrees at 7 bases. In germline, CDR1 is SGHRS, CDR2 YFSETQ. V lost 3 bases to trimming and J lost 2 bases; unmatched junction nucleotides: 8. The CDR3 has 16 residues. CDR3 nucleotides: TGCGCCAGCAGCTCTACTACCGGGACAGCCTACAATGAGCAGTTCTTC. The encoded protein is CASSSTTGTAYNEQFF.

A note on this clone: This specimen includes other DNA sequences encoding the same CDR3. V is TRBV6-1 and J is TRBJ1-4, with TRBD1 identical over 9 bases. This CDR3 spans 14 amino acids. After removal of 6 bases from V and 5 bases from J, the junction contained 4 bases not matched to a gene. Germline loops: CDR1 MNHNS, CDR2 SASEGT. The CDR3 reads CASSQDRGNEKLFF. In nucleotides, the CDR3 is TGTGCCAGCAGCCAGGACAGGGGAAATGAAAAACTGTTTTTT.

The gene calls are TRBV19 and TRBJ2-1; D is unresolved. Trimming shortened V by 6 bases and J by 1 base, and 13 bases separated the two germline ends. This CDR3 has 15 residues. Germline CDR1 and CDR2: LNHDA and SQIVND (reference sequence). This CDR3 is CASSKWTNSYNEQFF. In DNA form, the CDR3 reads TGTGCCAGTAGCAAGTGGACGAATTCCTACAATGAGCAGTTCTTC.

J is TRBJ2-1 and V is TRBV5-1; D is unclear. CDR1 is SGHRS and CDR2 is YFSETQ in the germline V gene. Trimming removed 4 bases at V and 0 bases at J, with 17 bases between. CDR3 length: 17 residues. CDR3: CASSLQISSSSYNEQFF. DNA of the CDR3: TGCGCCAGCAGCCTACAGATAAGCTCGAGCTCCTACAATGAGCAGTTCTTC.

V is TRBV5-5 and J is TRBJ2-2, with 7 positions matching TRBD2. Looked up from germline, CDR1 is SGHKS and CDR2 is YYEKEE (reference sequence). The CDR3 length is 15 residues. The trim removed 3 bases at V and 6 bases at J, leaving 8 bases unmatched. CDR3 nucleotide sequence: TGTGCCAGCAGCTCCGCGGCGGGAGAGGCCGGGGAGCTGTTTTTT. Its protein is CASSSAAGEAGELFF.

Written as DNA, the CDR3 is TGTGCCAGCAGTTTGCGACAGGGGACAGATACGCAGTATTTT. Translated: CASSLRQGTDTQYF. The chain has TRBV28 and TRBJ2-3, with TRBD1 matching 8 bases. CDR3 length: 14 residues. The J segment lost 3 bases and the V segment lost 3 bases, leaving 2 bases of the junction unmatched. Germline values: CDR1 MDHEN, CDR2 SYDVKM.

This sequence joins TRBV14 and TRBJ2-3; TRBD1 matches 8 bases. The ends lost 2 bases at V and 3 bases at J; junction bases unmatched: 7. The CDR3 totals 16 residues. Germline loops: CDR1 SGHDN, CDR2 FVKESK. Here the CDR3 DNA reads TGTGCCAGCAGCCAACCGGGGACAGGCCGAACAGATACGCAGTATTTT. It yields the protein CASSQPGTGRTDTQYF.

This clone showed up just once. V is TRBV28 and J is TRBJ1-1; D not certain. V lost 1 base to trimming and J lost 3 bases, with 3 bases between them. Germline V CDR1 and CDR2: MDHEN, SYDVKM. This CDR3 region has 12 residues. CDR3 in amino acids: CASSLYHTEAFF. CDR3 coding DNA: TGTGCCAGCAGTTTATATCACACTGAAGCTTTCTTT. Using reference TRBV28 and TRBJ1-1 for the parts outside the CDR3, the full variable domain is DVKVTQSSRYLVKRTGEKVFLECVQDMDHENMFWYRQDPGLGLRLIYFSYDVKMKEKGDIPEGYSVSREKKERFSLILESASTNQTSMYLCASSLYHTEAFFGQGTRLTVV.

The chain joins TRBV9 to TRBJ2-7; a weak D match, TRBD1 (6 bases). CDR3 size: 16 residues. Per germline, CDR1 SGDLS and CDR2 YYNGEE. The V end lost 0 bases, the J end lost 5 bases, and 18 bases lay between the germline ends. The CDR3 is CASSVGGGFGLDEQYF. Here the CDR3 DNA reads TGTGCCAGCAGCGTAGGAGGGGGTTTTGGCCTTGACGAGCAGTACTTC.

The chain is built from TRBV7-6 and TRBJ1-1; 9 bases are shared with TRBD1. Germline trimming cut 4 bases from V and 4 bases from J; bases unmatched to any gene: 10. There are 16 residues in the CDR3. Per germline, CDR1 SGHVS and CDR2 FNYEAQ. The CDR3 loop reads CASSSYRGRGFTEAFF. In nucleotides, the CDR3 is TGTGCCAGCAGCTCATACAGGGGGCGTGGGTTCACTGAAGCTTTCTTT.

The chain has TRBV2 and TRBJ1-4; D call uncertain. Trimming shortened V by 5 bases and J by 7 bases, and 14 bases separated the two germline ends. The V gene's germline CDR1 is SNHLY and CDR2 FYNNEI. There are 14 residues in the CDR3. In DNA, the CDR3 is TGTGCCAGCAGTCCCAGGACCCCGGGTGAAAAACTGTTTTTT. Its translation is CASSPRTPGEKLFF.